This TCR beta chain was sequenced for a study of shared clonotypes between healthy human individuals. A note on this clone: The same CDR3 is also encoded by other DNA sequences in this sample.

Using immunoSEQ multiplex PCR, the repertoire was profiled, and TCRdb retains in-frame clones only, with some absent. The sample carries roughly 2 million clones, roughly 96% recorded once. This receptor was taken from a man younger than 35 in good health. Sequencing input: naive CD4+ T cells sorted from blood. Specified subset: CD45RA+ positively selected.

The CDR3 sequence is CASSLAGPTEAFF. Here the CDR3 DNA reads TGTGCCAGCAGCTTAGCGGGGCCCACTGAAGCTTTCTTT. The V gene is TRBV7-2, the J gene TRBJ1-1, with D possibly being TRBD1 (5 bases). CDR1 and CDR2 (germline): SGHTA, FQGNSA. This CDR3 contains 13 residues. The V gene lost 0 bases and the J gene lost 4 bases, with 6 bases spanning the gap. The whole variable domain, filled in from reference TRBV7-2 and TRBJ1-1, reads GAGVSQSPSNKVTEKGKDVELRCDPISGHTALYWYRQSLGQGLEFLIYFQGNSAPDKSGLPSDRFSAERTGGSVSTLTIQRTQQEDSAVYLCASSLAGPTEAFFGQGTRLTVV.